The rows below give T cell receptor beta chains drawn from one sample of a study of blood T cell repertoires in COVID-19. Here immunoSEQ multiplex PCR was the method, and the copy in TCRdb shows in-frame clones only, minus some. The repertoire holds around 220,000 clones, with about nine tenths as singletons. The sample was PBMCs or T cells enriched from blood (not recorded which). Source of these receptors: a woman aged 25 to 39 with acute COVID-19. Both conserved end residues are part of each CDR3. Fields, in order: V gene, J gene, D gene, clone size, CDR3 protein, CDR3 DNA. A D gene is named only where the DNA matches it firmly. Size is omitted from some rows. Given values are once, few, many or a class for expanded clones.

V gene: TRBV7-7
J gene: TRBJ1-2
D gene: TRBD1
clone size: .
CDR3 protein: CASSLGGQPNYGYTF
CDR3 DNA: TGTGCTAGCAGCTTAGGGGGACAGCCTAACTATGGCTACACCTTC

V gene: TRBV28
J gene: TRBJ1-4
D gene: .
clone size: .
CDR3 protein: CASNEINEKLFF
CDR3 DNA: TGTGCCAGCAACGAGATTAATGAAAAACTGTTTTTT

V gene: TRBV20-1
J gene: TRBJ2-4
D gene: .
clone size: .
CDR3 protein: CSASMAAGAKNIQYF
CDR3 DNA: TGCAGTGCTAGTATGGCGGCCGGAGCCAAAAACATTCAGTACTTC

V gene: TRBV28
J gene: TRBJ2-7
D gene: TRBD2
clone size: .
CDR3 protein: CASRPHSRGSSYEQYF
CDR3 DNA: TGTGCCAGCAGGCCTCACTCCCGCGGGAGCTCCTACGAGCAGTACTTC

V gene: TRBV7-2
J gene: TRBJ2-7
D gene: .
clone size: .
CDR3 protein: CASSLAGGSYEQYF
CDR3 DNA: TGTGCCAGCAGCTTAGCGGGAGGCTCCTACGAGCAGTACTTC

V gene: TRBV5-1
J gene: TRBJ2-5
D gene: TRBD1
clone size: .
CDR3 protein: CASSLPPEGTGLGTQYF
CDR3 DNA: TGCGCCAGCAGCTTGCCCCCTGAGGGGACAGGCCTAGGGACCCAGTACTTC

V gene: TRBV5-1
J gene: TRBJ1-1
D gene: TRBD1
clone size: .
CDR3 protein: CASSGPGQWNTEAFF
CDR3 DNA: TGCGCCAGCAGCGGCCCGGGACAGTGGAACACTGAAGCTTTCTTT

V gene: TRBV18
J gene: TRBJ2-3
D gene: TRBD2
clone size: few
CDR3 protein: CASSLAGLTDTQYF
CDR3 DNA: TGTGCCAGCTCACTAGCGGGCCTCACAGATACGCAGTATTTT

V gene: TRBV18
J gene: TRBJ2-1
D gene: TRBD1
clone size: .
CDR3 protein: CASSLPGQVGPYNEQFF
CDR3 DNA: TGTGCCAGCTCGCTTCCGGGACAGGTGGGACCTTACAATGAGCAGTTCTTC

V gene: TRBV5-5
J gene: TRBJ2-2
D gene: .
clone size: few
CDR3 protein: CASSSGSANTGELFF
CDR3 DNA: TGTGCCAGCAGCTCGGGGTCAGCGAACACCGGGGAGCTGTTTTTT

V gene: TRBV15
J gene: TRBJ1-6
D gene: .
clone size: once
CDR3 protein: CATRRSSMAPLHF
CDR3 DNA: TGTGCCACCAGAAGATCCAGTATGGCACCCCTCCACTTT

V gene: TRBV12-3/TRBV12-4
J gene: TRBJ1-2
D gene: TRBD1
clone size: .
CDR3 protein: CASRLQGGGGYTF
CDR3 DNA: TGTGCCAGCAGGCTACAGGGGGGTGGTGGCTACACCTTC

V gene: TRBV7-6
J gene: TRBJ2-3
D gene: .
clone size: .
CDR3 protein: CASSLGGTDTQYF
CDR3 DNA: TGTGCCAGCAGCTTAGGCGGCACAGATACGCAGTATTTT

V gene: TRBV30
J gene: TRBJ1-6
D gene: .
clone size: .
CDR3 protein: CAWSKAGPASPLHF
CDR3 DNA: TGTGCCTGGAGTAAGGCTGGGCCCGCTTCCCCCCTCCACTTT

V gene: TRBV7-9
J gene: TRBJ1-1
D gene: .
clone size: .
CDR3 protein: CASSLFSTGKNTEAFF
CDR3 DNA: TGTGCCAGCAGCTTGTTTTCCACAGGCAAGAACACTGAAGCTTTCTTT

V gene: TRBV5-1
J gene: TRBJ1-2
D gene: TRBD1
clone size: .
CDR3 protein: CASSLPGQKFYGYTF
CDR3 DNA: TGCGCCAGCAGCTTACCGGGACAGAAGTTTTATGGCTACACCTTC

V gene: TRBV28
J gene: TRBJ2-3
D gene: .
clone size: .
CDR3 protein: CASIPGRARTDTQYF
CDR3 DNA: TGTGCCAGCATCCCTGGGCGGGCGCGCACAGATACGCAGTATTTT

V gene: TRBV10-1
J gene: TRBJ2-7
D gene: .
clone size: few
CDR3 protein: CASSESWGDVREQYF
CDR3 DNA: TGCGCCAGCAGTGAGTCCTGGGGGGACGTTAGGGAGCAGTACTTC

V gene: TRBV7-8
J gene: TRBJ1-2
D gene: .
clone size: .
CDR3 protein: CASSDSGVGYGYTF
CDR3 DNA: TGTGCCAGCAGCGACTCCGGGGTTGGCTATGGCTACACCTTC

V gene: TRBV7-2
J gene: TRBJ2-3
D gene: TRBD2
clone size: .
CDR3 protein: CASSFWTSGGQDTQYF
CDR3 DNA: TGTGCCAGCAGCTTTTGGACTAGCGGGGGGCAGGATACGCAGTATTTT

V gene: TRBV7-9
J gene: TRBJ2-7
D gene: .
clone size: .
CDR3 protein: CASSLAGGNYEQYF
CDR3 DNA: TGTGCCAGCAGCTTAGCGGGGGGTAACTACGAGCAGTACTTC

V gene: TRBV6-2/TRBV6-3
J gene: TRBJ2-5
D gene: TRBD1
clone size: .
CDR3 protein: CASSPLTGGQETQYF
CDR3 DNA: TGTGCCAGCAGCCCTCTCACAGGGGGCCAAGAGACCCAGTACTTC

V gene: TRBV9
J gene: TRBJ2-3
D gene: TRBD2
clone size: .
CDR3 protein: CASSGGGAHTDTQYF
CDR3 DNA: TGTGCCAGCAGCGGCGGGGGGGCCCACACAGATACGCAGTATTTT

V gene: TRBV29-1
J gene: TRBJ1-3
D gene: .
clone size: .
CDR3 protein: CSVLPGGRGNTIYF
CDR3 DNA: TGCAGCGTCCTACCCGGGGGGCGGGGAAACACCATATATTTT

V gene: TRBV7-6
J gene: TRBJ1-4
D gene: TRBD1
clone size: .
CDR3 protein: CASSPGQGREKLFF
CDR3 DNA: TGTGCCAGCAGCCCCGGACAGGGGCGAGAAAAACTGTTTTTT

V gene: TRBV6-2/TRBV6-3
J gene: TRBJ2-7
D gene: .
clone size: .
CDR3 protein: CASSYAVGEQYF
CDR3 DNA: TGTGCCAGCAGTTACGCCGTCGGCGAGCAGTACTTC

V gene: TRBV30
J gene: TRBJ1-1
D gene: TRBD1
clone size: .
CDR3 protein: CAWAGQAPVGAFF
CDR3 DNA: TGTGCCTGGGCTGGACAGGCTCCAGTTGGGGCTTTCTTT

V gene: TRBV19
J gene: TRBJ1-5
D gene: .
clone size: .
CDR3 protein: CASSIYQGSNQPQHF
CDR3 DNA: TGTGCCAGTAGTATATATCAGGGGTCAAATCAGCCCCAGCATTTT

V gene: TRBV28
J gene: TRBJ1-6
D gene: .
clone size: .
CDR3 protein: CASSSIPEPSGNSPLHF
CDR3 DNA: TGTGCCAGCAGTTCCATCCCCGAACCCTCAGGGAATTCACCCCTCCACTTT

V gene: TRBV2
J gene: TRBJ1-5
D gene: .
clone size: once
CDR3 protein: CASSGQSQPQHF
CDR3 DNA: TGTGCCAGCAGTGGACAGTCTCAACCCCAGCATTTT

V gene: TRBV6-1
J gene: TRBJ1-2
D gene: TRBD1
clone size: .
CDR3 protein: CASSEEGGWGYTF
CDR3 DNA: TGTGCCAGCAGTGAAGAAGGGGGCTGGGGCTACACCTTC

V gene: TRBV7-9
J gene: TRBJ2-2
D gene: TRBD2
clone size: .
CDR3 protein: CASTFGASGRFVNTGELFF
CDR3 DNA: TGTGCCAGCACCTTTGGGGCTAGCGGGAGGTTTGTCAACACCGGGGAGCTGTTTTTT

V gene: TRBV20-1
J gene: TRBJ2-5
D gene: TRBD2
clone size: .
CDR3 protein: CSGLAEETQYF
CDR3 DNA: TGCAGCGGACTAGCGGAAGAGACCCAGTACTTC

V gene: TRBV19
J gene: TRBJ1-3
D gene: .
clone size: .
CDR3 protein: CASSTLGISGNTIYF
CDR3 DNA: TGTGCCAGTAGTACCCTCGGTATCTCTGGAAACACCATATATTTT

V gene: TRBV7-9
J gene: TRBJ1-5
D gene: .
clone size: .
CDR3 protein: CASSLVEGGQGNQPQHF
CDR3 DNA: TGTGCCAGCAGCTTAGTAGAGGGGGGGCAGGGCAATCAGCCCCAGCATTTT

V gene: TRBV7-9
J gene: TRBJ2-4
D gene: TRBD2
clone size: .
CDR3 protein: CASSQSRLAEPANIQYF
CDR3 DNA: TGTGCCAGCAGCCAATCAAGACTAGCGGAGCCTGCTAACATTCAGTACTTC

V gene: TRBV7-8
J gene: TRBJ1-1
D gene: .
clone size: .
CDR3 protein: CASSPRRDSGTEAFF
CDR3 DNA: TGTGCCAGCAGCCCTCGGAGGGATTCGGGAACTGAAGCTTTCTTT

V gene: TRBV18
J gene: TRBJ2-1
D gene: .
clone size: .
CDR3 protein: CASSPPFSAGNKNEQFF
CDR3 DNA: TGTGCCAGCTCACCACCGTTCTCGGCGGGTAATAAGAATGAGCAGTTCTTC

V gene: TRBV4-1
J gene: TRBJ1-5
D gene: .
clone size: .
CDR3 protein: CASSQDRGHQPQHF
CDR3 DNA: TGCGCCAGCAGCCAAGATCGGGGTCATCAGCCCCAGCATTTT

V gene: TRBV5-1
J gene: TRBJ2-1
D gene: TRBD2
clone size: .
CDR3 protein: CASSLQTSGARHYYNEQFF
CDR3 DNA: TGCGCCAGCAGCTTGCAGACTAGCGGGGCTCGACATTATTACAATGAGCAGTTCTTC

V gene: TRBV2
J gene: TRBJ2-3
D gene: TRBD1
clone size: .
CDR3 protein: CASRTDRGRTDTQYF
CDR3 DNA: TGTGCCAGCAGGACGGACAGGGGGCGCACAGATACGCAGTATTTT

V gene: TRBV18
J gene: TRBJ1-4
D gene: .
clone size: .
CDR3 protein: CASSDPGTYREKLFF
CDR3 DNA: TGTGCCAGCTCAGACCCCGGGACATATCGAGAAAAACTGTTTTTT

V gene: TRBV9
J gene: TRBJ1-3
D gene: .
clone size: .
CDR3 protein: CASSAGFPSGNTIYF
CDR3 DNA: TGTGCCAGCAGCGCGGGATTCCCGTCGGGAAACACCATATATTTT

V gene: TRBV7-9
J gene: TRBJ1-5
D gene: TRBD1
clone size: .
CDR3 protein: CASSLVSGQGGNQPQHF
CDR3 DNA: TGTGCCAGCAGCTTAGTTTCCGGACAGGGGGGAAATCAGCCCCAGCATTTT

V gene: TRBV7-2
J gene: TRBJ1-4
D gene: TRBD1
clone size: .
CDR3 protein: CASSLVGTGAATNEKLFF
CDR3 DNA: TGTGCCAGCAGCTTAGTAGGGACAGGCGCTGCAACTAATGAAAAACTGTTTTTT

V gene: TRBV3-1/TRBV3-2
J gene: TRBJ1-2
D gene: .
clone size: .
CDR3 protein: CASSQAPIANYGYTF
CDR3 DNA: TGTGCCAGCAGCCAAGCCCCCATAGCTAACTATGGCTACACCTTC

V gene: TRBV28
J gene: TRBJ2-7
D gene: .
clone size: .
CDR3 protein: CASSLSWAGSYEQYF
CDR3 DNA: TGTGCCAGCAGTTTAAGTTGGGCAGGCTCCTACGAGCAGTACTTC

V gene: TRBV2
J gene: TRBJ1-5
D gene: .
clone size: .
CDR3 protein: CASSEGGAGNQPQHF
CDR3 DNA: TGTGCCAGCAGTGAGGGTGGAGCGGGCAATCAGCCCCAGCATTTT

V gene: TRBV15
J gene: TRBJ2-5
D gene: .
clone size: .
CDR3 protein: CATGEGGTAQTQYF
CDR3 DNA: TGTGCCACCGGCGAGGGGGGGACGGCGCAGACCCAGTACTTC